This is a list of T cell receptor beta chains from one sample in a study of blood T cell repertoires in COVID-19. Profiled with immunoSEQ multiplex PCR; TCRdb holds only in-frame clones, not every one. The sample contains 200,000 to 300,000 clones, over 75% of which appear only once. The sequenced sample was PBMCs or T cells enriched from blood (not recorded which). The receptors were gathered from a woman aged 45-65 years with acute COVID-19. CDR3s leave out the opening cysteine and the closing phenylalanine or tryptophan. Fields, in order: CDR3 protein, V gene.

cdr3_aa: ASSPSFPYEQY
v_call: TRBV6-5

cdr3_aa: ASSLVLGGHPYEQY
v_call: TRBV7-6

cdr3_aa: ATSIRQVNTEAF
v_call: TRBV15

cdr3_aa: ASSTLTGQGSNEQF
v_call: TRBV19

cdr3_aa: ASSLAGGRTDTQY
v_call: TRBV5-1

cdr3_aa: ASDQFGFVESDIQY
v_call: TRBV25-1

cdr3_aa: ASSVSQGAGKLF
v_call: TRBV9

cdr3_aa: ASRRGYEQY
v_call: TRBV27

cdr3_aa: ASSPFAGVYGYT
v_call: TRBV14

cdr3_aa: ASSGWGGGRDTEAF
v_call: TRBV19

cdr3_aa: ASRFLPYNSPLH
v_call: TRBV19

cdr3_aa: ASSYSGLLSSYEQY
v_call: TRBV6-5

cdr3_aa: ASSLLRGFDTEAF
v_call: TRBV7-2

cdr3_aa: ASSTLRGEPQETQY
v_call: TRBV19

cdr3_aa: AWVDRGVPDTQY
v_call: TRBV30

cdr3_aa: ASSQRAGDTEAF
v_call: TRBV7-8

cdr3_aa: ASSAGLIGTEAF
v_call: TRBV2

cdr3_aa: ASSISSGGLETQY
v_call: TRBV19

cdr3_aa: ASNLPGTGSDEQF
v_call: TRBV9

cdr3_aa: ASSTGQGPGNTIY
v_call: TRBV19

cdr3_aa: ASSARPGGSTGELF
v_call: TRBV5-1

cdr3_aa: ATSYQAATYSNQPQH
v_call: TRBV15

cdr3_aa: ASSLDVAGFEYNSPLH
v_call: TRBV7-2

cdr3_aa: ASSLSDTEAF
v_call: TRBV5-5

cdr3_aa: ASSPASHYRDSTNYGYT
v_call: TRBV19

cdr3_aa: ASSLAISSTNEKLF
v_call: TRBV7-2

cdr3_aa: ASSTTGTGGADTQY
v_call: TRBV9

cdr3_aa: ASSLSSIYEEQY
v_call: TRBV27

cdr3_aa: ASSGTWTGGEQY
v_call: TRBV25-1

cdr3_aa: ASSYSGAEETQY
v_call: TRBV6-5

cdr3_aa: ASSPTGTGAGNTIY
v_call: TRBV19

cdr3_aa: TSSPFLTGVTGELF
v_call: TRBV3-1/TRBV3-2

cdr3_aa: ASSPGQGVDTQY
v_call: TRBV18

cdr3_aa: ASSQDSGLAGSDTQY
v_call: TRBV3-1/TRBV3-2

cdr3_aa: ASSILRDRANYGYT
v_call: TRBV19

cdr3_aa: ASSPTGLRGYT
v_call: TRBV6-4

cdr3_aa: ASTWTGNTEAF
v_call: TRBV19

cdr3_aa: ASSPGGSYNEQF
v_call: TRBV5-1

cdr3_aa: AWGTGNNQPQH
v_call: TRBV30

cdr3_aa: ASSVSITSGETQY
v_call: TRBV2

cdr3_aa: ASSAGQGARETQY
v_call: TRBV4-3

cdr3_aa: ASSPRLRGLGETQY
v_call: TRBV5-1

cdr3_aa: ASPRQGNEQF
v_call: TRBV7-9

cdr3_aa: ASSAGQPNTEAF
v_call: TRBV7-6

cdr3_aa: ASSITWRGLQETQY
v_call: TRBV28

cdr3_aa: ASGQGRTGNYGYT
v_call: TRBV19

cdr3_aa: ASRVANSPLH
v_call: TRBV14

cdr3_aa: ASSEERSGNTIY
v_call: TRBV25-1

cdr3_aa: ARSFDRANYGYT
v_call: TRBV5-3

cdr3_aa: ASSESGDSPLH
v_call: TRBV10-2

cdr3_aa: ASSPGSNEKLF
v_call: TRBV5-4

cdr3_aa: ASSPGTSGVGETQY
v_call: TRBV7-2

cdr3_aa: ASSYRAGTYEQY
v_call: TRBV6-6

cdr3_aa: ASDSGANVLT
v_call: TRBV19

cdr3_aa: ASSLVDTNQPQH
v_call: TRBV7-2